One and the same sample provided the 21 T cell receptor beta chains below, sequenced in a study of cytomegalovirus exposure and HLA in healthy donors. It was with 60 Vbeta and 13 Jbeta primers that the PCR ran. The assay was immunoSEQ multiplex PCR, and TCRdb's table has in-frame clones only and misses some. The sample gives fewer than 120,000 clones, around 76% of which show up once; 13% is in the top ten. The sequencing input was PBMCs. These receptors were collected from a man aged 30 to 39 in good health and CMV-seropositive.

The chain couples TRBV5-6 to TRBJ2-3, with 8 bases lining up with TRBD1. The germline V gene has CDR1 SGHDT and CDR2 YYEEEE. The CDR3 spans 14 residues. V shed 3 bases and J 3 bases; nucleotides not matched to a gene: 3. CDR3 in DNA: TGTGCCAGCAGCTCCAGGGGGCGGACAGATACGCAGTATTTT. Translated, it gives CASSSRGRTDTQYF. Based on the CDR3 plus reference TRBV5-6 and TRBJ2-3, the full variable domain is DAGVTQSPTHLIKTRGQQVTLRCSPKSGHDTVSWYQQALGQGPQFIFQYYEEEERQRGNFPDRFSGHQFPNYSSELNVNALLLGDSALYLCASSSRGRTDTQYFGPGTRLTVL.

The CDR3 region is CASSLDGGIRQYF. The DNA for the CDR3 is TGTGCCAGCAGCTTAGATGGCGGGATACGGCAGTACTTC. V is TRBV11-2 and J is TRBJ2-7, with D tentatively TRBD2 (6 bases). In germline, CDR1 is SGHAT, CDR2 FQNNGV. V lost 0 bases to trimming and J lost 9 bases, with 12 bases between them. There are 13 residues in the CDR3.

V and J are TRBV5-1 and TRBJ1-2; maybe TRBD1 (6 bases). The germline V gene has CDR1 SGHRS and CDR2 YFSETQ. V was trimmed by 4 bases and J by 0 bases, leaving 13 bases between them. The CDR3 extends over 15 amino acids. The CDR3 DNA reads as TGCGCCAGCAGCCAGCGGGGACAACCTAACTATGGCTACACCTTC. Amino acids: CASSQRGQPNYGYTF.

This clone came up a few times. V gene TRBV7-8 combines with J gene TRBJ2-1; 7 bases map to TRBD1. CDR3 length: 16 residues. V lost 1 base to trimming and J lost 5 bases; unmatched junction nucleotides: 8. CDR1 is SGHVS and CDR2 is FQNEAQ in the germline V gene. CDR3 bases: TGTGCCAGCAGCTTAGGGGGATGGGACAGCCACAATGAGCAGTTCTTC. It encodes CASSLGGWDSHNEQFF.

This clone appeared once. This chain uses TRBV14 with TRBJ1-4, with 9 bases that match TRBD1. With V trimmed by 1 base and J by 8 bases, 5 bases remained unmatched. Germline V lookup: CDR1 SGHDN, CDR2 FVKESK. The CDR3 is made up of 15 amino acids. The CDR3 spells CASSQGQGVVEKLFF. The CDR3 nucleotides are TGTGCCAGCAGCCAAGGACAGGGGGTGGTGGAAAAACTGTTTTTT.

V usage is TRBV5-4 and J usage is TRBJ2-1; unclear D gene. This CDR3 contains 11 residues. Germline loops: CDR1 SGHNT, CDR2 YYREEE (reference sequence). V lost 0 bases and J lost 7, with 2 bases in between. CDR3 region: CASSLANEQFF. The CDR3 DNA sequence: TGTGCCAGCAGCTTGGCGAATGAGCAGTTCTTC.

The rearrangement uses TRBV7-9 and TRBJ2-5; the D gene is possibly TRBD2 (5 bases). V shed 1 base and J shed 6 bases, with 18 bases lying between them. The CDR3 extends over 16 amino acids. Germline lookup yields CDR1 SEHNR and CDR2 FQNEAQ (reference sequence). The CDR3 loop is CASSLVTWASGKTQYF. Written as DNA, the CDR3 is TGTGCCAGCAGCTTAGTGACTTGGGCCAGCGGAAAGACCCAGTACTTC.

Concerning this clone itself: The missing conserved phenylalanine or tryptophan at the end of this CDR3 makes a read error likely. V and J are TRBV4-3 and TRBJ1-2, with 8 bases identical to TRBD1. The V gene end was trimmed by 3 bases and the J gene end by 5 bases; junction bases not matched to a gene: 11. Germline V gene data show CDR1 as LGHNA and CDR2 as YSLEER. CDR3 length: 16 amino acids. Here the CDR3 DNA reads TGCGCCAGCAGCCAGGACAGGGCCCTTACCCCATATGGCTACACCCTC. Translating it yields CASSQDRALTPYGYTL.

The chain recombines TRBV29-1 with TRBJ2-1; 11 bases agree with TRBD1. The CDR3 covers 13 residues. Germline trimming cut 7 bases from V and 3 bases from J; bases unmatched to any gene: 2. Germline loops: CDR1 SQVTM, CDR2 ANQGSEA. CDR3 DNA: TGCAGCGCCGGGACAGGGGGCTACAATGAGCAGTTCTTC. Its protein product is CSAGTGGYNEQFF.

The gene calls are TRBV7-2 and TRBJ2-5; 7 bases agree with TRBD2. The DNA end is a closer match to TRBJ2-7, so the J assignment may be wrong. The CDR3 has 14 residues. The germline V gene encodes CDR1 SGHTA and CDR2 FQGNSA. CDR3 amino acids: CASSLSHPGGEQYF. The CDR3 region has the DNA TGTGCCAGCAGCTTATCTCACCCGGGGGGCGAGCAGTACTTC.

The chain carries TRBV7-2 and TRBJ2-1; TRBD2 is a possible D gene (7 bases). V shed 1 base and J shed 3 bases, with 13 bases lying between them. The CDR3 length is 16 residues. Germline V gene data show CDR1 as SGHTA and CDR2 as FQGNSA. CDR3 residues: CASSLVGGALYNEQFF. Here the CDR3 DNA reads TGTGCCAGCAGCTTAGTGGGGGGGGCCCTCTACAATGAGCAGTTCTTC.

V and J are TRBV28 and TRBJ2-2, with a tentative D call TRBD1 (6 bases). This CDR3 has 14 residues. Deletions cut 8 bases from V and 4 bases from J, with 14 bases between. CDR1 MDHEN and CDR2 SYDVKM come from the germline V gene. The CDR3 loop is CASLDRSGTGELFF. The CDR3 DNA follows: TGTGCCAGCCTGGACAGATCAGGCACCGGGGAGCTGTTTTTT.

The chain employs TRBV6-5 and TRBJ1-1, with D perhaps TRBD1 (5 bases). The CDR3 contains 15 residues. Germline V CDR1 and CDR2: MNHEY, SVGAGI. Trimming took 4 bases from V and 7 from J, leaving 19 bases between them. CDR3 in amino acids: CASSLSWGEGIEAFF. The CDR3 nucleotides are TGTGCCAGCAGTTTATCTTGGGGGGAAGGCATTGAAGCTTTCTTT.

The rearrangement links TRBV7-8 to TRBJ1-1; D is unresolved. Trimming took 5 bases from V and 8 from J, leaving 9 bases between them. CDR3 length equals 11 residues. In germline, CDR1 is SGHVS, CDR2 FQNEAQ. The CDR3 sequence is CASSPGWEAFF. The CDR3, as DNA: TGTGCCAGCAGCCCGGGTTGGGAAGCTTTCTTT.

This clone appeared a single time. This chain links TRBV19 with TRBJ2-1; TRBD2 aligns across 15 bases. Germline CDR1 LNHDA, CDR2 SQIVND (reference sequence). V lost 5 bases and J lost 5; bases outside the gene matches: 7. The CDR3 consists of 17 residues. Here the CDR3 reads CASSLWGLAGGNNEQFF. The CDR3 region has the DNA TGTGCCAGTAGTCTTTGGGGACTAGCGGGGGGAAACAATGAGCAGTTCTTC.

Only a few counts were recorded for this clone. The V gene is TRBV2, the J gene TRBJ1-1, with a possible D match to TRBD1 (6 bases). Trimming took 7 bases from V and 2 from J, leaving 14 bases between them. The CDR3 runs to 14 residues. The germline CDR1 and CDR2 sequences are SNHLY and FYNNEI. CDR3 coding DNA: TGTGCCAGCACCTCAGGGGCAGGAAACACTGAAGCTTTCTTT. This codes for CASTSGAGNTEAFF.

This clone was found once. The chain employs TRBV30 and TRBJ2-1; D may be TRBD2 (6 bases). Trimming cost V 2 bases and J 9 bases, with 17 bases left between them. From germline, CDR1 is GTSNPN and CDR2 SVGIG (reference sequence). The CDR3 runs to 14 residues. Written as DNA, the CDR3 is TGTGCCTGGAGTTGGCGGAGGGGCCACATTGAGCAGTTCTTC. Its translation: CAWSWRRGHIEQFF.

This clone has a single count. The chain combines TRBV6-5 with TRBJ2-2; TRBD2 is a possible D gene (6 bases). The germline V gene encodes CDR1 MNHEY and CDR2 SVGAGI. Trimming pared 6 bases from V and 5 bases from J, leaving 13 bases between. The CDR3 is 14 amino acids. The CDR3 region is CASRSGLETGELFF. DNA of the CDR3: TGTGCCAGCAGGTCGGGACTCGAAACCGGGGAGCTGTTTTTT.

In this sample, this clone turned up once. The chain combines TRBV4-1 with TRBJ1-1; a weak D match, TRBD1 (5 bases). The V gene's germline CDR1 is MGHRA and CDR2 YSYEKL. This CDR3 has 15 amino acids. V was shortened by 1 base and J by 5 bases, with 14 bases between the two germline ends. CDR3 coding DNA: TGCGCCAGCAGCCAAGCCAGGGTACGGGAGACTGAAGCTTTCTTT. Amino acids: CASSQARVRETEAFF.

Points on this clone: A read error may produce the germline difference seen at one junction end. This sequence joins TRBV7-9 and TRBJ2-1; 7 bases align to TRBD2. The V gene's germline CDR1 is SEHNR and CDR2 FQNEAQ (reference sequence). The CDR3 contains 15 residues. CDR3 DNA: TGTTCCAGCACTCCGCGGGGGTCCTCCTACAATGAGCAGTTCTTC. Encoded protein: CSSTPRGSSYNEQFF.

This clone appeared once. The gene calls are TRBV11-2 and TRBJ2-2, with 14 bases fitting TRBD2. Germline V gene sequence: CDR1 SGHAT, CDR2 FQNNGV. Trimming removed 1 base from V and 2 bases from J; junction bases left unmatched: 3. The CDR3 has 18 amino acids. CDR3 protein: CASSLGLAGGRNTGELFF. CDR3 DNA: TGTGCCAGCAGCTTAGGACTAGCGGGGGGGAGAAACACCGGGGAGCTGTTTTTT.